The next 29 T cell receptor beta chains were all read from a single sample in a study of OX40 agonist ivuxolimab in advanced cancers. The table came from immunoSEQ multiplex PCR; TCRdb's copy has only in-frame clones and leaves some out. The sample shows under 85,000 clones, around 86% of them seen only once. This specimen consisted of CD4+ or CD8+ T cells sorted from blood, obtained in a trial of the OX40 agonist ivuxolimab. These receptors came from an adult with an advanced solid tumor such as melanoma, head and neck, liver or kidney cancer.

The V and J genes are TRBV11-3 and TRBJ2-1; D possibly corresponds to TRBD1 (5 bases). The CDR3 has 16 residues. Germline CDR1 reads SGHNT; CDR2 reads YENEEA. The V end was cut by 1 base, the J end by 6 bases, with 16 bases between. The CDR3 here is CASSLGSGSGSNEQFF. The DNA of the CDR3 is TGTGCCAGCAGCTTAGGGTCAGGGTCCGGATCCAATGAGCAGTTCTTC.

This clone was counted a single time. The gene calls are TRBV18 and TRBJ1-2; D is uncertain. Trimming stripped 3 bases from V and 1 base from J, with 15 bases between. The germline CDR1 and CDR2 sequences are KGHSH and LQKENI. The CDR3 spans 16 residues. The CDR3 protein is CASSPRPGSNNYGYTF. The CDR3 DNA reads TGTGCCAGCTCACCCCGGCCGGGGTCGAATAACTATGGCTACACCTTC. The full variable domain, completed using reference TRBV18 and TRBJ1-2, is NAGVMQNPRHLVRRRGQEARLRCSPMKGHSHVYWYRQLPEEGLKFMVYLQKENIIDESGMPKERFSAEFPKEGPSILRIQQVVRGDSAAYFCASSPRPGSNNYGYTFGSGTRLTVV.

The chain has TRBV7-6 and TRBJ2-3; TRBD2 matches 8 bases. After removal of 1 base from V and 1 base from J, the junction contained 4 bases not matched to a gene. The CDR3 extends over 16 amino acids. Germline lookup yields CDR1 SGHVS and CDR2 FNYEAQ. The CDR3 coding sequence is TGTGCCAGCAGCTTAGGCGGGGGGCCCGGCACAGATACGCAGTATTTT. It encodes CASSLGGGPGTDTQYF.

This clone has a single count. The V gene is TRBV9, the J gene TRBJ2-5; D is perhaps TRBD2 (5 bases). The CDR3 runs to 15 residues. Per the germline V gene, CDR1 is SGDLS and CDR2 is YYNGEE. Trimming pared 0 bases from V and 6 bases from J, leaving 15 bases between. The CDR3 bases are TGTGCCAGCAGCGTAGACACTAGTACTGTGAAGACCCAGTACTTC. Encoded protein: CASSVDTSTVKTQYF.

The chain links TRBV2 to TRBJ2-4; D not resolved. The CDR3 loop spans 12 amino acids. CDR1 is SNHLY and CDR2 is FYNNEI in the germline V gene. Trimming pared 5 bases from V and 5 bases from J, leaving 7 bases between. The CDR3 is CASSRVQNIQYF. In DNA, the CDR3 is TGTGCCAGCAGTCGGGTACAAAACATTCAGTACTTC.

This clone was seen only once. This chain links TRBV29-1 with TRBJ2-5; a weak D match, TRBD1 (6 bases). Trimming took off 8 bases at V and 2 bases at J, with 12 bases between the two ends. CDR1 is SQVTM, CDR2 ANQGSEA, per germline. The CDR3 spans 12 residues. The CDR3 DNA reads as TGCAGCCCCCGGGACACACAAGAGACCCAGTACTTC. It encodes CSPRDTQETQYF.

This clone has a handful of counts. The V and J genes are TRBV6-6 and TRBJ1-6, with D possibly matching TRBD1 (6 bases). CDR1 is MNHNY and CDR2 is SVGAGI in the germline V gene (reference sequence). V was trimmed by 6 bases and J by 7 bases, leaving 13 bases between them. This CDR3 has 14 residues. The chain's CDR3 is CASRAGEWNSPLHF. The CDR3 DNA sequence: TGTGCCAGCAGGGCAGGGGAATGGAATTCACCCCTCCACTTT.

This clone has just one count. The chain carries TRBV7-9 and TRBJ2-2, with D tentatively TRBD1 or TRBD2 (5 bases each). The V and J ends lost 5 bases and 2 bases respectively, with 21 bases between them. This CDR3 region has 18 residues. Germline-derived CDR1 and CDR2 are SEHNR and FQNEAQ (reference sequence). The CDR3 here is CASSRPPFAGSNTGELFF. The DNA of the CDR3 is TGTGCCAGCAGCCGCCCTCCCTTTGCAGGGAGTAACACCGGGGAGCTGTTTTTT. The whole variable domain, filled in from reference TRBV7-9 and TRBJ2-2, reads DTGVSQNPRHKITKRGQNVTFRCDPISEHNRLYWYRQTLGQGPEFLTYFQNEAQLEKSRLLSDRFSAERPKGSFSTLEIQRTEQGDSAMYLCASSRPPFAGSNTGELFFGEGSRLTVL.

The genes are TRBV6-1 and TRBJ1-1; no clear D. The V end was cut by 8 bases, the J end by 1 base, with 11 bases between. CDR1 MNHNS and CDR2 SASEGT come from the germline V gene. This CDR3 contains 13 residues. The CDR3 nucleotides read TGTGCCAGCCGCCGCTCAGGGAACACTGAAGCTTTCTTT. This sequence encodes CASRRSGNTEAFF.

This clone is labeled medium-sized. The chain joins TRBV6-5 to TRBJ2-2; D uncertain. Trimming removed 7 bases at V and 0 bases at J, with 12 bases between. The CDR3 extends over 15 amino acids. The germline gives CDR1 MNHEY, CDR2 SVGAGI. This chain's CDR3 is CASTLSLPNTGELFF. DNA of the CDR3: TGTGCCAGCACTCTCTCGCTACCGAACACCGGGGAGCTGTTTTTT.

For this clone: A junction boundary mismatches the germline segment, possibly from a read error. The chain is built from TRBV27 and TRBJ1-1, with 8 bases lining up with TRBD1. The CDR3 has 14 amino acids. Germline CDR1 MNHEY, CDR2 SMNVEV (reference sequence). CDR3 sequence reads: CASSLQYLTGAYLF. CDR3 DNA sequence: TGTGCCAGCAGTTTACAGTATCTGACAGGGGCCTACCTCTTT.

This clone was detected only a few times. This sequence joins TRBV7-3 and TRBJ2-5, with a tentative D call TRBD2 (7 bases). CDR3 length equals 16 residues. V gave up 5 bases and J gave up 4 bases, with 20 bases separating them. The V gene's germline CDR1 is SGHTA and CDR2 FQGTGA. CDR3 loop: CASSDGGTTRGETQYF. The CDR3 DNA reads as TGTGCCAGCAGCGACGGGGGGACTACCAGGGGAGAGACCCAGTACTTC.

The rearrangement joins TRBV7-3 to TRBJ2-1, with a weak D call TRBD1 (5 bases). This CDR3 region has 14 residues. CDR1 and CDR2 from the germline V gene are SGHTA and FQGTGA. The V end was cut by 7 bases, the J end by 4 bases, with 14 bases between. CDR3 DNA sequence: TGTGCCAGCACCGAAGGGGCAGATTACAATGAGCAGTTCTTC. Translation gives CASTEGADYNEQFF.

This chain joins TRBV7-9 and TRBJ2-2, with 9 bases matching TRBD1. The CDR3 totals 17 residues. Germline V CDR1 and CDR2: SEHNR, FQNEAQ (reference sequence). The trim removed 1 base at V and 6 bases at J, leaving 9 bases unmatched. The DNA for the CDR3 is TGTGCCAGCAGCTTAGGCACCGGGACAGGGAGACCCGGGGAGCTGTTTTTT. Residues: CASSLGTGTGRPGELFF.

V gene TRBV10-3 combines with J gene TRBJ2-7; the match to TRBD1 covers 11 bases. CDR3 length: 15 residues. Germline V gene lookup returns CDR1 ENHRY and CDR2 SYGVKD. With V trimmed by 3 bases and J by 4 bases, 5 bases remained unmatched. The CDR3 DNA reads as TGTGCCATCAGTGACCGGACAGGGGGCGCGTACGAGCAGTACTTC. Residues: CAISDRTGGAYEQYF.

The V call is TRBV14, the J call TRBJ1-1, with TRBD1 matching 8 bases. Per germline, CDR1 SGHDN and CDR2 FVKESK. The CDR3 totals 15 residues. Losses at the gene ends were 4 bases for V and 5 bases for J; bases not matched to a gene: 9. The CDR3 here is CASSPLQGVRTEAFF. CDR3 nucleotide sequence: TGTGCCAGCAGCCCGTTACAGGGGGTTCGAACTGAAGCTTTCTTT.

V usage is TRBV28 and J usage is TRBJ2-2, with unresolved D. V was pared by 6 bases and J by 8 bases, with 10 bases between. Germline loops: CDR1 MDHEN, CDR2 SYDVKM. The CDR3 sequence is 12 residues long. DNA of the CDR3: TGTGCCAGCAGCCCTCTGCGGGGGGAGCTGTTTTTT. It encodes CASSPLRGELFF.

The rearrangement joins TRBV2 to TRBJ2-5; possibly TRBD1 for D (6 bases). Germline CDR1 SNHLY, CDR2 FYNNEI. V lost 3 bases and J 6 bases, leaving 8 bases between the germline ends. The CDR3 consists of 12 residues. CDR3 in amino acids: CASSDRDKTQYF. Here the CDR3 DNA reads TGTGCCAGCAGTGACAGGGACAAGACCCAGTACTTC.

This clone was counted only a few times. The V and J genes are TRBV9 and TRBJ1-3; D call uncertain. Trimming shortened V by 0 bases and J by 6 bases, and 10 bases separated the two germline ends. Germline V gene sequence: CDR1 SGDLS, CDR2 YYNGEE. The CDR3 runs 14 residues. CDR3 loop: CASSVDLGENTIYF. The CDR3 DNA is TGTGCCAGCAGCGTAGACCTCGGGGAAAACACCATATATTTT.

V is TRBV7-2 and J is TRBJ2-1, with 11 bases that match TRBD2. The trim removed 4 bases at V and 12 bases at J, leaving 8 bases unmatched. CDR1 is SGHTA and CDR2 is FQGNSA in the germline V gene. The CDR3 length is 14 residues. The CDR3 reads CASSSLAGGGGQFF. The CDR3 nucleotides are TGTGCCAGCAGCTCCCTAGCGGGGGGTGGAGGGCAGTTCTTC.

V is TRBV19 and J is TRBJ2-2, with TRBD1 matching over 8 bases. Germline CDR1 is LNHDA and CDR2 is SQIVND (reference sequence). This CDR3 comprises 16 residues. Trimming cost V 6 bases and J 2 bases; bases outside gene matches: 8. Here the CDR3 reads CASRNLGTGNTGELFF. CDR3 DNA: TGTGCCAGTAGGAACCTAGGGACAGGAAACACCGGGGAGCTGTTTTTT. Based on the CDR3 plus reference TRBV19 and TRBJ2-2, the full variable domain is DGGITQSPKYLFRKEGQNVTLSCEQNLNHDAMYWYRQDPGQGLRLIYYSQIVNDFQKGDIAEGYSVSREKKESFPLTVTSAQKNPTAFYLCASRNLGTGNTGELFFGEGSRLTVL.

The chain has TRBV7-2 and TRBJ1-1; 7 positions match TRBD1. Germline CDR1 is SGHTA and CDR2 is FQGNSA. The V segment lost 5 bases and the J segment 1 base; nucleotides outside the gene matches: 4. The CDR3 runs 14 residues. The CDR3 loop is CASSLRGPNTEAFF. The CDR3 nucleotides read TGTGCCAGCAGCCTTAGGGGGCCGAACACTGAAGCTTTCTTT.

This clone has just one count. The gene calls are TRBV19 and TRBJ1-1; no clear D. V shed 3 bases and J shed 5 bases, with 10 bases lying between them. The CDR3 totals 13 residues. The germline CDR1 and CDR2 sequences are LNHDA and SQIVND (reference sequence). CDR3 DNA: TGTGCCAGTAGTATGAACAGAGGGACTGAAGCTTTCTTT. It encodes CASSMNRGTEAFF. The full variable domain, with the rest looked up from reference TRBV19 and TRBJ1-1, is DGGITQSPKYLFRKEGQNVTLSCEQNLNHDAMYWYRQDPGQGLRLIYYSQIVNDFQKGDIAEGYSVSREKKESFPLTVTSAQKNPTAFYLCASSMNRGTEAFFGQGTRLTVV.

This clone was seen only once. V and J are TRBV7-2 and TRBJ1-2, with TRBD1 identical over 8 bases. The CDR3 covers 15 residues. Per the germline V gene, CDR1 is SGHTA and CDR2 is FQGNSA. V dropped 5 bases and J dropped 0; count of bases not matched to a gene: 5. The CDR3 sequence is CASSHRTGTNYGYTF. CDR3 DNA sequence: TGTGCCAGCAGCCACCGGACAGGGACTAACTATGGCTACACCTTC.

The chain employs TRBV19 and TRBJ2-7; possibly TRBD1 for D (6 bases). CDR1 and CDR2 (germline): LNHDA, SQIVND (reference sequence). Trimming cost V 4 bases and J 3 bases, with 13 bases left between them. The CDR3 length is 14 residues. The chain's CDR3 is CASSRGKGGYEQYF. Here the CDR3 DNA reads TGTGCCAGTAGTAGGGGCAAAGGGGGCTACGAGCAGTACTTC.

This clone occurred once. V is TRBV2 and J is TRBJ2-2; weak D call: TRBD2 (6 bases). The CDR3 is made up of 17 amino acids. From germline, CDR1 is SNHLY and CDR2 FYNNEI. Trimming shortened V by 5 bases and J by 0 bases, and 16 bases separated the two germline ends. Written as DNA, the CDR3 is TGTGCCAGCAGTCTTATCGGCCCGGGGGCGAACACCGGGGAGCTGTTTTTT. This sequence encodes CASSLIGPGANTGELFF.

The gene calls are TRBV6-1 and TRBJ2-1, with D tentatively TRBD2 (6 bases). Germline V lookup: CDR1 MNHNS, CDR2 SASEGT. V was pared by 5 bases and J by 8 bases, with 19 bases between. The CDR3 contains 15 residues. The DNA of the CDR3 is TGTGCCAGCAGTCCCCGGGAGAGGTCTGGCCATGAGCAGTTCTTC. Protein product: CASSPRERSGHEQFF.

This clone occurred once. The chain links TRBV10-2 to TRBJ2-2; D ambiguous. Germline CDR1 is WSHSY and CDR2 is SAAADI. The germline V and J ends were trimmed by 6 bases and 3 bases, with 17 bases remaining between them. The CDR3 extends over 16 amino acids. The CDR3 sequence is CASRADSFWDTGELFF. The CDR3 region has the DNA TGCGCCAGCAGAGCTGACTCTTTTTGGGACACCGGGGAGCTGTTTTTT.

The table lists this clone with a few counts. V and J are TRBV7-2 and TRBJ1-5; D unclear. CDR1 and CDR2 (germline): SGHTA, FQGNSA. This CDR3 spans 13 amino acids. The germline V and J ends were trimmed by 2 bases and 4 bases, with 6 bases remaining between them. The CDR3 bases are TGTGCCAGCAGCTTATACGAAAATCAGCCCCAGCATTTT. Protein product: CASSLYENQPQHF.